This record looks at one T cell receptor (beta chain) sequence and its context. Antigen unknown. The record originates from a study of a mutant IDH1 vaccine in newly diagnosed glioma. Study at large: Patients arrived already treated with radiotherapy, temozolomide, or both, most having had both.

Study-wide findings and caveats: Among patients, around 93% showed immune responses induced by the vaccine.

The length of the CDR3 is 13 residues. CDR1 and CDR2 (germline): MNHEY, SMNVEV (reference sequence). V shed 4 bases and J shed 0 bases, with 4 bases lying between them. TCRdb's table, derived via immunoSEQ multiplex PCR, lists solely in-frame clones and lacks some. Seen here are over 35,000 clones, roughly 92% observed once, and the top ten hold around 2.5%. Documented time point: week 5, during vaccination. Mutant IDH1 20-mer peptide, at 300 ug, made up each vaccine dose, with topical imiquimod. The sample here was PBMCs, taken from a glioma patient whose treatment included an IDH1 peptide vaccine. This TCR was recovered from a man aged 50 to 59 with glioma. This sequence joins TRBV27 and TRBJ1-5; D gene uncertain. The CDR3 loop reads CASSSYSNQPQHF. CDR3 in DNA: TGTGCCAGCAGTTCCTATAGCAATCAGCCCCAGCATTTT.